Reported below is one TCR beta chain. The PCR employed 60 Vbeta primers together with 13 Jbeta primers. TCRdb keeps only in-frame clones here, not all; method: immunoSEQ multiplex PCR. Of roughly 150,000 clones in the sample, about 80% were seen once. The data were taken from a study of cytomegalovirus exposure and HLA in healthy donors. The clonotype was recovered from a man aged 25 to 40 in good health. The material sequenced was PBMCs.

The CDR3 DNA reads TGTGCCTGGAGTCCCCGGGGTATCGCTGAAGCTTTCTTT. It yields the protein CAWSPRGIAEAFF. The genes are TRBV30 and TRBJ1-1, with D unresolved. The CDR3 runs to 13 residues. V was trimmed by 2 bases and J by 6 bases, leaving 13 bases between them. The germline V gene has CDR1 GTSNPN and CDR2 SVGIG (reference sequence).